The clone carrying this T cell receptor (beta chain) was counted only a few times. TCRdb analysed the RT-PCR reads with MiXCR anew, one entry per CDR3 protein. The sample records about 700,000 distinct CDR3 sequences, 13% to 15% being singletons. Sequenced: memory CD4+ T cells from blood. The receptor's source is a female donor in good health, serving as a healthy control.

DNA for the CDR3: TGCGCCAGCAGCTCCGACAGGGGGAGGTTCACTGAAGCTTTCTTT. Translated: CASSSDRGRFTEAFF. V gene TRBV5-1 combines with J gene TRBJ1-1; 9 bases align to TRBD1. This CDR3 region has 15 residues. Trimming took 3 bases from V and 4 from J; bases not matched to a gene: 7. From germline, CDR1 is SGHRS and CDR2 YFSETQ.